The rows below give T cell receptor beta chains drawn from one sample of a study of blood T cell repertoires in COVID-19. Measured with immunoSEQ multiplex PCR; TCRdb has only the in-frame clones, and not every one. In the table there are around 230,000 clones, 75% to 90% of which are singletons. The sample comprised PBMCs or T cells enriched from blood (not recorded which). These receptors all come from a woman between 40 and 55 years old with acute COVID-19. CDR3s include the opening cysteine and the closing phenylalanine or tryptophan. A D gene is named only where the DNA matches it firmly. Expanded clones are given a class, and other clones once, few, many or no size at all.

clone_size d_call j_call v_call cdr3_aa cdr3_nt
- - TRBJ2-3 TRBV4-1 CASSQGEGETQYF TGCGCCAGCAGCCAAGGGGAGGGGGAGACGCAGTATTTT
- TRBD1 TRBJ2-1 TRBV19 CASSSGQGRDNEQFF TGTGCCAGTAGTAGCGGACAGGGGAGGGACAATGAGCAGTTCTTC
- TRBD2 TRBJ2-2 TRBV4-3 CASSPSGNTGELFF TGCGCCAGCAGCCCTAGCGGAAACACCGGGGAGCTGTTTTTT
- - TRBJ1-3 TRBV19 CASSPRGRRQGNTIYF TGTGCCAGTAGTCCCCGTGGCCGCCGTCAGGGAAACACCATATATTTT
- - TRBJ2-1 TRBV9 CASSFRGVNEQFF TGTGCCAGCAGCTTCCGCGGGGTGAATGAGCAGTTCTTC
once TRBD1 TRBJ1-6 TRBV7-9 CASSLGDRSSYNSPLHF TGTGCCAGCAGCTTAGGGGACAGGAGCTCCTATAATTCACCCCTCCACTTT
few - TRBJ1-1 TRBV5-5 CASSLVAGAMNTEAFF TGTGCCAGCAGCTTGGTGGCAGGGGCGATGAACACTGAAGCTTTCTTT
- - TRBJ1-1 TRBV6-5 CASNEGGDTEAFF TGTGCCAGCAACGAAGGGGGGGACACTGAAGCTTTCTTT
- TRBD1 TRBJ1-2 TRBV19 CASRHGQGNYGYTF TGTGCCAGTAGGCATGGACAGGGGAACTATGGCTACACCTTC
- TRBD1 TRBJ2-7 TRBV6-1 CASSVSGTGGFAYEQYF TGTGCCAGCAGTGTTAGCGGGACAGGGGGTTTCGCCTACGAGCAGTACTTC
- - TRBJ2-2 TRBV7-9 CASSFGQGTGELFF TGTGCCAGCAGCTTTGGGCAGGGTACCGGGGAGCTGTTTTTT
- - TRBJ1-1 TRBV6-4 CASSVDHTGNTEAFF TGTGCCAGCAGTGTAGATCACACAGGGAATACTGAAGCTTTCTTT
once TRBD2 TRBJ2-3 TRBV7-3 CASSPSAGGTDTQYF TGTGCCAGCAGCCCCTCAGCGGGGGGCACAGATACGCAGTATTTT
- - TRBJ2-5 TRBV19 CASSIGRGRETQYF TGTGCCAGTAGTATAGGGAGGGGAAGGGAGACCCAGTACTTC
- TRBD1 TRBJ1-1 TRBV7-3 CASSATGVMETEAFF TGTGCCAGCAGCGCCACAGGGGTAATGGAGACTGAAGCTTTCTTT
- TRBD1 TRBJ2-2 TRBV9 CASRETGTTGELFF TGTGCCAGCAGGGAGACAGGGACCACCGGGGAGCTGTTTTTT